The 11 T cell receptor beta chains reported below all come from one sample, sequenced in a study of T cells in tumors after PD-1 blockade. The assay was immunoSEQ multiplex PCR, and TCRdb's table has in-frame clones only and misses some. This table has about 63,000 clones, approximately 79% appearing once. Here the sequenced sample was PBMCs, taken after anti-PD-1 treatment. All receptors derive from a human donor with basal cell carcinoma.

This chain joins TRBV5-1 and TRBJ2-4; TRBD2 matches at 10 bases. The CDR3 contains 20 residues. Unmatched junction bases numbered 17, after V lost 4 bases and J lost 1 base. Germline lookup yields CDR1 SGHRS and CDR2 YFSETQ. The CDR3 protein is CASSTLSGGPLGTAKNIQYF. The CDR3, as DNA: TGCGCCAGCAGCACCCTTAGCGGGGGGCCTCTTGGGACCGCCAAAAACATTCAGTACTTC. Using reference TRBV5-1 and TRBJ2-4 for the parts outside the CDR3, the full variable domain is KAGVTQTPRYLIKTRGQQVTLSCSPISGHRSVSWYQQTPGQGLQFLFEYFSETQRNKGNFPGRFSGRQFSNSRSEMNVSTLELGDSALYLCASSTLSGGPLGTAKNIQYFGAGTRLSVL.

The gene calls are TRBV2 and TRBJ2-2; D is tentatively TRBD1 or TRBD2 (5 bases each). There are 15 residues in the CDR3. Trimming removed 2 bases from V and 4 bases from J, with 11 bases in between. Looked up from germline, CDR1 is SNHLY and CDR2 is FYNNEI. The CDR3 reads CASSEMGVGTGELFF. The CDR3 coding sequence is TGTGCCAGCAGTGAAATGGGGGTGGGCACCGGGGAGCTGTTTTTT.

This sequence joins TRBV5-1 and TRBJ1-2, with D tentatively TRBD1 (6 bases). CDR1 and CDR2 from the germline V gene are SGHRS and YFSETQ. Trimming removed 0 bases from V and 3 bases from J, with 27 bases in between. The CDR3 has 20 residues. CDR3 in amino acids: CASSLESTPHSGHNYYGYTF. Here the CDR3 DNA reads TGCGCCAGCAGCTTGGAATCCACTCCCCACTCGGGACACAATTACTATGGCTACACCTTC.

The chain carries TRBV6-5 and TRBJ2-7; D possibly corresponds to TRBD2 (5 bases). The V gene lost 2 bases and the J gene lost 5 bases, with 16 bases spanning the gap. Germline loops: CDR1 MNHEY, CDR2 SVGAGI. The CDR3 consists of 15 residues. CDR3: CASSYRLAVSDEQYF. The CDR3, as DNA: TGTGCCAGCAGTTACAGGCTAGCAGTCTCGGACGAGCAGTACTTC.

The CDR3 here is CASSYAWTSDSYEQYF. CDR3 nucleotide sequence: TGTGCCAGCAGTTACGCATGGACAAGCGATTCCTACGAGCAGTACTTC. The chain uses TRBV6-6 and TRBJ2-7, with a possible D match to TRBD1 (5 bases). Trimming pared 2 bases from V and 1 base from J, leaving 15 bases between. The CDR3 is made up of 16 amino acids. Germline CDR1 reads MNHNY; CDR2 reads SVGAGI (reference sequence).

The chain couples TRBV19 to TRBJ2-3; a weak D match, TRBD2 (5 bases). With 3 bases removed from V and 4 bases from J, the gap between germline ends came to 11 bases. The length of the CDR3 is 14 residues. The germline V gene encodes CDR1 LNHDA and CDR2 SQIVND (reference sequence). This CDR3 reads CASSMWLGADTQYF. For the CDR3, the DNA is TGTGCCAGTAGTATGTGGCTCGGGGCAGATACGCAGTATTTT.

This clone has a handful of counts. The chain employs TRBV5-1 and TRBJ1-6; D is unclear. Per the germline V gene, CDR1 is SGHRS and CDR2 is YFSETQ. This CDR3 region has 13 residues. V was clipped by 0 bases and J by 13 bases, with 11 bases between them. The CDR3 DNA reads as TGCGCCAGCAGCTTGGCCATGGGGAACCCCCTCCACTTT. Its protein product is CASSLAMGNPLHF.

The chain has TRBV4-2 and TRBJ1-4; weak D call: TRBD1 (6 bases). This CDR3 contains 15 residues. The germline V gene encodes CDR1 LGHNA and CDR2 YNFKEQ. The V end was cut by 5 bases, the J end by 8 bases, with 18 bases between. DNA for the CDR3: TGTGCCAGCAGCTCCCTCGGGGGGGCGCGGGAAAAACTGTTTTTT. This codes for CASSSLGGAREKLFF.

This sequence joins TRBV27 and TRBJ2-3; possible D gene TRBD1, 5 bases. The V gene's germline CDR1 is MNHEY and CDR2 SMNVEV (reference sequence). V gave up 5 bases and J gave up 4 bases, with 19 bases separating them. This CDR3 has 16 amino acids. This CDR3 reads CASSPLVRQGADTQYF. The CDR3 coding sequence is TGTGCCAGCAGTCCCTTGGTAAGGCAAGGGGCAGATACGCAGTATTTT.

V gene TRBV7-9 combines with J gene TRBJ2-3; D is perhaps TRBD2 (6 bases). The V end was cut by 7 bases, the J end by 4 bases, with 18 bases between. Looked up from germline, CDR1 is SEHNR and CDR2 is FQNEAQ (reference sequence). The CDR3 is made up of 15 amino acids. For the CDR3, the DNA is TGTGCCAGCACCCAGGCAGGCAGGGAGGCAGATACGCAGTATTTT. It translates to CASTQAGREADTQYF.

This clone has a handful of counts. The chain carries TRBV30 and TRBJ1-1; D gene unclear. This CDR3 is 12 amino acids long. Germline loops: CDR1 GTSNPN, CDR2 SVGIG (reference sequence). Trimming stripped 5 bases from V and 4 bases from J, with 11 bases between. CDR3 coding DNA: TGTGCCTGGGCCCTCGGCGTCACTGAAGCTTTCTTT. It codes for CAWALGVTEAFF.